This T cell receptor (beta chain) emerged from a study of blood T cell repertoires in COVID-19. Background on the study: The samples span acute and convalescent COVID-19 from the United States, Italy and Spain. Nucleic acid was either cDNA or gDNA, and it came from T cells, B-cell-depleted T cells, or PBMCs.

Germline CDR1 and CDR2: SEHNR and FQNEAQ (reference sequence). V gave up 1 base and J gave up 4 bases, with 10 bases separating them. CDR3 length: 14 residues. Original methodology: It was from reference gene primer amplification that nucleated cell counts were estimated. The assay was immunoSEQ multiplex PCR, and TCRdb's table has in-frame clones only and misses some. The V and J calls and clone size come from that table; D and trimming were worked out from the DNA. The table lists approximately 300,000 clones, about four fifths of them singletons, with about 1.2% in the top ten. The sample was peripheral blood. This chain joins TRBV7-9 and TRBJ1-2; D remains ambiguous. This clonotype originated in a woman aged 50 to 65 with acute or convalescent COVID-19. In DNA, the CDR3 is TGTGCCAGCAGCTTAGACAGACAAAGCTATGGCTACACCTTC. Protein sequence: CASSLDRQSYGYTF.